Included here is one TCR beta chain sequence, with context. Its target is not known. Assay: immunoSEQ multiplex PCR; the TCRdb copy retains only in-frame clones and omits some. The sample lists about 2.3 million clones, approximately 95% occurring once. This specimen belongs to a study of shared clonotypes between healthy human individuals. Study-level findings and limits: Estimated richness values were generally larger in naive subsets than in memory subsets. Naive CD4 clonotypes were shared across a few donors at about 5%.

There are 16 residues in the CDR3. V was cut by 0 bases and J by 2 bases, with 14 bases left in between. CDR1 and CDR2 from the germline V gene are LGHNA and YSLEER. Everyone who donated was a Caucasian adult who lived in Nashville, Tennessee. The origin of this receptor is a man aged 18 to 35 in good health. Some clones in this sample may be carry-over from other donors' samples. This rearrangement joins TRBV4-3 to TRBJ2-7; D might be TRBD1 or TRBD2, each matching 6 bases. Sequencing was done on a sample of naive CD4+ T cells from PBMCs. Documented subset: CD45RA+ positively selected. CDR3 in amino acids: CASSQDRGTWTYEQYF. The CDR3 DNA follows: TGCGCCAGCAGCCAAGATAGGGGGACTTGGACCTACGAGCAGTACTTC.